The present TCR beta chain was sequenced within a study of control samples from healthy donors and cancer patients. Libraries were prepared by immunoSEQ multiplex PCR; TCRdb keeps only in-frame clonotypes and omits some of them. The data contain roughly 170,000 clones, around 93% of them singletons. The CDR3 has 14 amino acids. V lost 5 bases and J lost 4, with 12 bases in between. The germline V gene encodes CDR1 SEHNR and CDR2 FQNEAQ (reference sequence). Sequenced sample: blood. This chain links TRBV7-9 with TRBJ1-3; D gene ambiguous. This receptor was identified in a woman aged 55-75 years in good health. CDR3 amino acids: CASSPPALGNTIYF. The CDR3 DNA is TGTGCCAGCAGCCCTCCGGCGTTAGGAAACACCATATATTTT.